This T cell receptor beta chain was recorded in a study of monozygotic twins with cystic fibrosis. Overall study findings and caveats: In 13 of 16 pairs, V gene usage was closest to the co-twin's.

The method was immunoSEQ multiplex PCR; TCRdb's version includes in-frame clones alone and lacks a portion of them. There are 30,000 to 35,000 clones in the sample; 92% occur only once, and over 0.7% lies in the top ten. A remark on this clone: As yet, its antigen is unknown.

Germline values: CDR1 LNHNV, CDR2 YYDKDF (reference sequence). V lost 6 bases to trimming and J lost 5 bases; unmatched junction nucleotides: 8. This CDR3 has 14 amino acids. This sequence was found in a girl aged 2 to 9 with cystic fibrosis. The sample was blood. This chain links TRBV15 with TRBJ2-7, with 9 bases that match TRBD1. The CDR3 loop is CATRPRDRAHEQYF. In nucleotides, the CDR3 is TGTGCCACCAGACCCCGGGACAGGGCCCACGAGCAGTACTTC.